This entry concerns a single T cell receptor (beta chain). The data originate from a study of T cell responses to AZD1222 COVID-19 vaccine. The table came from immunoSEQ multiplex PCR; TCRdb's copy has only in-frame clones and leaves some out. This sample has 87,000 or so clones, with around 87% found just once. The CDR3 runs to 17 residues. V gave up 3 bases and J gave up 5 bases, with 20 bases separating them. Per the germline V gene, CDR1 is SQVTM and CDR2 is ANQGSEA. The chain is built from TRBV29-1 and TRBJ1-6; D gene ambiguous. The sequencing here drew on peripheral blood, taken on day 0 of AZD1222 vaccination. This TCR was recovered from an adult in good health. The CDR3 region has the DNA TGCAGCGTTGACAATGTCCGGACGAGGGAAGATAATTCACCCCTCCACTTT. Its protein product is CSVDNVRTREDNSPLHF.